This TCR beta chain stems from a study of blood T cell repertoires in COVID-19. Produced via immunoSEQ multiplex PCR; TCRdb's table is partial and in-frame only. The data contain approximately 320,000 clones, 89% of them singletons. Germline V gives CDR1 DFQATT, CDR2 SNEGSKA (reference sequence). V dropped 3 bases and J dropped 4; count of bases not matched to a gene: 4. CDR3 length: 15 amino acids. The origin of this receptor is a woman aged 30 to 39 with COVID-19, enrolled during active disease. This rearrangement joins TRBV20-1 to TRBJ2-4; 12 positions agree with TRBD1. The specimen sequenced was peripheral blood. CDR3 region: CSASWDRGLKNIQYF. The CDR3 DNA sequence: TGCAGTGCTAGTTGGGACAGGGGGCTTAAAAACATTCAGTACTTC.